This record covers a single TCR beta chain. The antigen is undetermined. The data originate from a study of T cell responses to AZD1222 COVID-19 vaccine. As for the study in general: Analyses pooled second doses at about 4 or about 12 weeks.

Trimming took off 6 bases at V and 7 bases at J, with 9 bases between the two ends. Looked up from germline, CDR1 is SEHNR and CDR2 is FQNEAQ (reference sequence). CDR3 size: 12 residues. Measured with immunoSEQ multiplex PCR; TCRdb has only the in-frame clones, and not every one. The sample holds about 180,000 clones, approximately 88% seen once. Study-level results: White British ancestry dominated among donors, who included more females, and clonal diversity was possibly underestimated. Repertoires were sampled only after the peak T cell response. Close to half of all spike-specific TCRs reportedly target regions of the variants that are unmutated.

The sequence derives from an adult in good health. J is TRBJ1-4 and V is TRBV7-9; D gene uncertain. Material: peripheral blood, obtained on day 0 of AZD1222 vaccination. The CDR3 loop is CASSTRPEKLFF. The CDR3 DNA sequence: TGTGCCAGCAGTACTCGACCTGAAAAACTGTTTTTT.